This TCR beta chain emerged from a study of T cell responses to AZD1222 COVID-19 vaccine. This table comes from immunoSEQ multiplex PCR, and its TCRdb copy is limited to in-frame clones, with some not included. The table has more than 110,000 clones, 92% seen once. CDR3 size: 15 residues. J was trimmed by 9 bases and V by 5 bases; bases with no gene match: 8. The germline V gene encodes CDR1 SGHVS and CDR2 FNYEAQ. Study-level points and caveats: Repertoire collection took place solely once the T cell response had peaked. Most donors were white British and more were female, and clonal diversity was possibly underestimated.

Details on this clone: Its antigen is still unknown.

The clonotype was recovered from an adult in good health. The chain recombines TRBV7-6 with TRBJ1-4; 11 bases map to TRBD1. Source: peripheral blood, taken on day 0 of AZD1222 vaccination. The CDR3 nucleotides read TGTGCCAGCAGCCCCCGGGGACAGGGGGGAAAAAAACTGTTTTTT. This sequence encodes CASSPRGQGGKKLFF.